This T cell receptor beta chain was captured by sequencing in a study of blood T cells in healthy people across ages. Then a second PCR, running about 6 to 12 cycles, was carried out with a sample-barcoded 5' primer and a J-beta primer mix. Every cDNA was tagged by a template-switch adaptor with 12 random nucleotides. TCRdb re-called the 5' RACE reads with MiXCR, one entry per CDR3 protein. This repertoire shows 900,000 to 950,000 distinct CDR3 sequences, around 29% found once; its top ten account for more than 8.5%. This clonotype was counted only a few times. The CDR3 consists of 14 residues. V lost 7 bases and J lost 8; bases outside the gene matches: 12. Germline V lookup: CDR1 MNHEY, CDR2 SVGEGT. These same data were also listed under a study on T cells of mothers and their children. As reported in that work: The donor cohort consisted of a few healthy Caucasian mothers and their six children. Mothers yielded over 10 million CDR3 reads, children some 3 million each.

The sequence came from a woman in her thirties or forties in good health. The sequenced material came from blood. V is TRBV6-2 or TRBV6-3 and J is TRBJ1-2, with 8 nucleotides matching TRBD1. The CDR3 here is CASISTGVSSGYTF. As DNA, the CDR3 is TGTGCCAGCATATCGACAGGGGTTAGCAGCGGCTACACCTTC.